This is a list of T cell receptor beta chains from one sample in a study of T-cell reconstitution after alpha-beta-depleted transplantation in children. TCRdb reprocessed the PCR reads with MiXCR, giving one entry per CDR3 protein. This sample has 500,000 to 750,000 distinct CDR3 sequences, with approximately 30% found just once. The sample consisted of PBMCs, taken before TCRalphabeta/CD19-depleted stem cell transplant. The receptors shown here come from a boy in the first two years of life with Wiskott-Aldrich syndrome, due to receive a stem cell transplant. The CDR3 runs from the conserved cysteine through the conserved F or W. A D gene is named only where the DNA matches it firmly. Clone size is stated in some rows and not others, as once, few, many or a class when expanded.

size,D,length,J,V,CDR3,DNA
few,TRBD2,14,TRBJ2-1,TRBV20-1,CSARRTSKYNEQFF,TGCAGTGCTAGAAGGACTAGCAAGTACAATGAGCAGTTCTTC
NA,TRBD1,15,TRBJ1-6,TRBV12-3/TRBV12-4,CASSTTGGADSPLHF,TGTGCCAGCAGTACGACAGGGGGCGCCGATTCACCCCTCCACTTT
many,NA,15,TRBJ2-7,TRBV5-1,CASRFRDRNVFEQYF,TGCGCCAGCAGATTCCGGGACCGGAACGTCTTTGAGCAGTACTTC
NA,NA,16,TRBJ2-1,TRBV5-1,CASSLASGPGYNEQFF,TGCGCCAGCAGCTTGGCGAGCGGGCCAGGCTACAATGAGCAGTTCTTC
NA,TRBD2,14,TRBJ2-1,TRBV2,CATSTSGRGNEQFF,TGTGCCACTTCGACTAGCGGGAGGGGCAATGAGCAGTTCTTC
few,TRBD1,15,TRBJ1-2,TRBV20-1,CSARVGQGLYYGYTF,TGCAGTGCTAGGGTAGGACAGGGGCTCTACTATGGCTACACCTTC
NA,NA,14,TRBJ2-7,TRBV4-1,CASSRNGLSYEQYF,TGCGCCAGCAGCCGAAACGGACTCTCATACGAGCAGTACTTC
many,TRBD1,15,TRBJ2-1,TRBV5-1,CASSPGQSSYNEQFF,TGCGCCAGCAGCCCGGGACAGAGCTCCTACAATGAGCAGTTCTTC
few,TRBD1,17,TRBJ2-5,TRBV6-1,CASSLTQWTGLGETQYF,TGTGCCAGCAGCTTGACCCAGTGGACAGGGTTAGGGGAGACCCAGTACTTC
few,NA,12,TRBJ2-3,TRBV6-2/TRBV6-3,CASSYSGNTQYF,TGTGCCAGCAGTTATTCGGGAAATACGCAGTATTTT
NA,TRBD2,17,TRBJ2-3,TRBV5-1,CASSFGTSGYSTDTQYF,TGCGCCAGCAGCTTCGGGACTAGCGGGTATAGCACAGATACGCAGTATTTT
NA,NA,18,TRBJ2-1,TRBV5-1,CASSLRGAQPRSNNEQFF,TGCGCCAGCAGCTTGAGGGGCGCTCAGCCACGCTCTAACAATGAGCAGTTCTTC
NA,NA,16,TRBJ1-2,TRBV10-3,CAISESLRLGNYGYTF,TGTGCCATCAGTGAGTCGCTTCGGCTCGGGAACTATGGCTACACCTTC
few,NA,14,TRBJ2-5,TRBV12-3/TRBV12-4,CASSSIGLQETQYF,TGTGCCAGCAGTTCTATAGGACTGCAAGAGACCCAGTACTTC
few,NA,16,TRBJ2-3,TRBV5-1,CASRETSYSTTDTQYF,TGCGCCAGCAGAGAGACTAGTTATTCAACCACAGATACGCAGTATTTT
NA,NA,17,TRBJ1-6,TRBV30,CAWSKGHRSSYNSPLHF,TGTGCCTGGAGTAAGGGACACAGGAGCTCCTATAATTCACCCCTCCACTTT
few,NA,13,TRBJ2-1,TRBV7-3,CASSYTADNEQFF,TGTGCCAGCAGCTATACAGCAGACAATGAGCAGTTCTTC
few,NA,16,TRBJ1-5,TRBV12-3/TRBV12-4,CASSQGPQAGNQPQHF,TGTGCCAGCAGCCAGGGACCTCAAGCTGGCAATCAGCCCCAGCATTTT
few,TRBD2,17,TRBJ2-2,TRBV2,CASSEQASGRETGELFF,TGTGCCAGCAGTGAACAGGCTAGCGGGCGAGAAACCGGGGAGCTGTTTTTT
NA,NA,13,TRBJ2-7,TRBV20-1,CSARQGGLYEQYF,TGCAGTGCTAGACAGGGAGGCTTGTACGAGCAGTACTTC
NA,NA,14,TRBJ2-1,TRBV5-6,CASSLAGGGTEQFF,TGTGCCAGCAGCTTGGCGGGAGGGGGCACTGAGCAGTTCTTC
few,TRBD2,16,TRBJ2-1,TRBV20-1,CSAETSGRTTYNEQFF,TGCAGTGCTGAAACTAGCGGGAGGACCACCTACAATGAGCAGTTCTTC
few,NA,15,TRBJ2-1,TRBV3-1,CASSQELARANEQFF,TGTGCCAGCAGCCAAGAGCTAGCGAGAGCAAATGAGCAGTTCTTC
NA,TRBD1,12,TRBJ1-1,TRBV6-5,CASSSQGARAFF,TGTGCCAGCAGTTCCCAGGGGGCGCGGGCTTTCTTT
NA,TRBD1,16,TRBJ1-6,TRBV27,CASSSSPGTDNSPLHF,TGTGCCAGCAGTTCTTCACCCGGGACAGATAATTCACCCCTCCACTTT
few,NA,14,TRBJ1-5,TRBV12-3/TRBV12-4,CASSVYDYNQPQHF,TGTGCCAGCAGTGTATACGACTACAATCAGCCCCAGCATTTT
few,NA,15,TRBJ1-1,TRBV30,CAWRTPGRMNTEAFF,TGTGCCTGGAGAACTCCGGGGCGGATGAACACTGAAGCTTTCTTT
NA,TRBD2,15,TRBJ2-1,TRBV27,CASSPRLAGVYEQFF,TGTGCCAGCAGTCCACGACTAGCGGGAGTATATGAGCAGTTCTTC
few,TRBD1,18,TRBJ2-3,TRBV24-1,CATSDRPGTGRSPDTQYF,TGTGCCACCAGTGATCGTCCCGGGACAGGGAGAAGCCCAGATACGCAGTATTTT
few,NA,10,TRBJ2-1,TRBV20-1,CSAAGNEQFF,TGCAGTGCAGCGGGCAATGAGCAGTTCTTC
NA,NA,14,TRBJ2-5,TRBV7-9,CASSSSDRQETQYF,TGTGCCAGCAGCTCATCGGACAGACAAGAGACCCAGTACTTC
NA,NA,15,TRBJ1-1,TRBV7-9,CASSTAVTANTEAFF,TGTGCCAGCAGCACAGCGGTGACAGCGAACACTGAAGCTTTCTTT
NA,NA,16,TRBJ2-5,TRBV30,CAWSVHLGLAKETQYF,TGTGCCTGGAGTGTACATCTTGGGCTAGCAAAAGAGACCCAGTACTTC
many,NA,14,TRBJ2-2,TRBV4-2,CASSPQGNTGELFF,TGTGCCAGCAGCCCACAGGGGAACACCGGGGAGCTGTTTTTT
NA,TRBD1,15,TRBJ2-7,TRBV5-1,CASSEIDRVTYEQYF,TGCGCCAGCAGCGAAATCGACAGGGTGACCTACGAGCAGTACTTC
NA,NA,15,TRBJ1-1,TRBV21-1,CASSKVRGLNTEAFF,TGTGCCAGCAGCAAAGTTCGGGGGTTGAACACTGAAGCTTTCTTT
NA,NA,15,TRBJ2-1,TRBV27,CASSLGVPAVNEQFF,TGTGCCAGCAGTTTAGGGGTCCCAGCGGTCAATGAGCAGTTCTTC
NA,NA,14,TRBJ2-5,TRBV15,CATSRQGGQETQYF,TGTGCCACCAGCAGACAGGGCGGCCAAGAGACCCAGTACTTC
NA,TRBD1,15,TRBJ2-7,TRBV6-5,CASSLGGQGGYEQYF,TGTGCCAGCAGCTTAGGGGGACAGGGGGGCTACGAGCAGTACTTC
few,NA,17,TRBJ2-1,TRBV1,CTSSSGRALSSYNEQFF,TGCACCAGCAGTAGCGGGAGGGCCCTCTCTTCCTACAATGAGCAGTTCTTC
NA,NA,13,TRBJ2-7,TRBV5-1,CASSPGDNYEQYF,TGCGCCAGCAGCCCTGGGGACAACTACGAGCAGTACTTC